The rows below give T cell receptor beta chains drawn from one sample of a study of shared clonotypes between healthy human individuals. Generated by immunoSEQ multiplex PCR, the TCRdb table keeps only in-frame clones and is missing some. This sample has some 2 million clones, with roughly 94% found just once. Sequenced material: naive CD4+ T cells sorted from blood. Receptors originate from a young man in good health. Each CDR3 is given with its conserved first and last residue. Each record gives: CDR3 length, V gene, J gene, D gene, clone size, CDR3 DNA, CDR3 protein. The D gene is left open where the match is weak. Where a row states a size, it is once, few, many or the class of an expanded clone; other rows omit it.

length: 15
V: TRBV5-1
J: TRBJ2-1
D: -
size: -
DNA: TGCGCCAGCAGCTTGAGGCTACAGACCTACAATGAGCAGTTCTTC
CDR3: CASSLRLQTYNEQFF

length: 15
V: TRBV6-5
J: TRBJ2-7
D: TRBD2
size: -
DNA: TGTGCCAGCAGTTCACTAGCGGGAGCTCGGTACGAGCAGTACTTC
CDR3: CASSSLAGARYEQYF

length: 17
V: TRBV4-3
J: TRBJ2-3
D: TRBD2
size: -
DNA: TGCGCCAGCAGCCAAGCCCCTCCGGGGGGGTCGGGAGATACGCAGTATTTT
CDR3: CASSQAPPGGSGDTQYF

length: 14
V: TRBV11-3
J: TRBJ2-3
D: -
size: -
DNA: TGTGCCAGCAGCTTTGGGACCCACGCGGATACGCAGTATTTT
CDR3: CASSFGTHADTQYF

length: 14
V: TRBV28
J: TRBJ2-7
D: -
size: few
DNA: TGTGCCAGCAACCCTGGGGGTAAGGCGCTCGAGCAGTACTTC
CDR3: CASNPGGKALEQYF

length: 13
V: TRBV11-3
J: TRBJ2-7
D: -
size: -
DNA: TGTGCCAGCAGCTTAGGGGATCCCTACGAGCAGTACTTC
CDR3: CASSLGDPYEQYF

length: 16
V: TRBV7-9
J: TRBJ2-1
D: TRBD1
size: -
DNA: TGTGCCAGCAGCTTAAATCTGGGACAGGCCCGGAATGAGCAGTTCTTC
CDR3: CASSLNLGQARNEQFF

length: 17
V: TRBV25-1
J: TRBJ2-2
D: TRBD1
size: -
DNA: TGTGCCAGCAGTGAATTTGGCAGGGGGCGCGACACCGGGGAGCTGTTTTTT
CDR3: CASSEFGRGRDTGELFF

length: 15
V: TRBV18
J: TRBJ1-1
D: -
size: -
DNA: TGTGCCAGCTCACCGATTGACGGACTGAACACTGAAGCTTTCTTT
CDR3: CASSPIDGLNTEAFF

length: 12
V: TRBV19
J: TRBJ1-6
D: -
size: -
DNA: TGTGCCAGCCGACTCTATAATTCACCCCTCCACTTT
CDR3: CASRLYNSPLHF

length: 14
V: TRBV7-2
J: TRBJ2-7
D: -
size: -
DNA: TGTGCCAGCAGCCCTACAGGTAGCTCCTACGAGCAGTACTTC
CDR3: CASSPTGSSYEQYF

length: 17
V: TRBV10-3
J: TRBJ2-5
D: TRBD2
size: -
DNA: TGTGCCATCAGTGAGAGTCGAATAGCGGGTAGTGGGGAGACCCAGTACTTC
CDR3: CAISESRIAGSGETQYF

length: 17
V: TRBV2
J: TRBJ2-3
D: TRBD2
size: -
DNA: TGTGCCAGCAGACCCACTACTAGCGGGAGAAGCCCAGATACGCAGTATTTT
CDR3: CASRPTTSGRSPDTQYF

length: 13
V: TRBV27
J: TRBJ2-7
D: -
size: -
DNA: TGTGCCAGCAGTGAAGGTGGGGGCTACGAGCAGTACTTC
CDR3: CASSEGGGYEQYF

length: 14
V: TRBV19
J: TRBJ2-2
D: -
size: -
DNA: TGTGCCAGTATGGAGCTGACTAACACCGGGGAGCTGTTTTTT
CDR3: CASMELTNTGELFF

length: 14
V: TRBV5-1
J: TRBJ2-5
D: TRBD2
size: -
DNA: TGCGCCAGCACTAGCGGGAGGGTTCAAGAGACCCAGTACTTC
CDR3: CASTSGRVQETQYF

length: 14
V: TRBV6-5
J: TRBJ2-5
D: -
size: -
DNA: TGTGCCAGCAGTTACGGTTCTAGCGAGGAGACCCAGTACTTC
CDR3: CASSYGSSEETQYF

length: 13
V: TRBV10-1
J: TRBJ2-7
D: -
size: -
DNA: TGCGCCAGCAGTGGGCAGGGGAACGACGAGCAGTACTTC
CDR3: CASSGQGNDEQYF

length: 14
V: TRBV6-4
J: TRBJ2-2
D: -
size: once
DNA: TGTGCCAGCAGGGACAGAGCGAACACCGGGGAGCTGTTTTTT
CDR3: CASRDRANTGELFF

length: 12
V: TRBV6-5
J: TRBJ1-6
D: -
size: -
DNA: TGTGCCAGCAGTTACGGGGTCGGACCCCTCCACTTT
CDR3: CASSYGVGPLHF

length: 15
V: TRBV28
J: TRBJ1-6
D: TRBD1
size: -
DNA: TGTGCCAGCAGTTTACGGGCAGGGGGCGGTTCACCCCTCCACTTT
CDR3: CASSLRAGGGSPLHF

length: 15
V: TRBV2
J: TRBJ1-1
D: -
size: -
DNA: TGTGCCAGCCGTGGGGCCGGGTTCCTGAACACTGAAGCTTTCTTT
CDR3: CASRGAGFLNTEAFF

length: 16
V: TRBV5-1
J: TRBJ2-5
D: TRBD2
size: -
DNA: TGCGCCAGCAGCTTCGCCCTAGCGGGAGTCGGTGAGACCCAGTACTTC
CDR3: CASSFALAGVGETQYF

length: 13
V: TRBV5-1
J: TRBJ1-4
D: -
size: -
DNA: TGCGCCAGCAGCTTGCGAGATAATGAAAAACTGTTTTTT
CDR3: CASSLRDNEKLFF

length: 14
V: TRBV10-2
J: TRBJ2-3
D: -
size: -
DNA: TGCGCCAGCAATCTCGGGACATACACAGATACGCAGTATTTT
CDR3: CASNLGTYTDTQYF

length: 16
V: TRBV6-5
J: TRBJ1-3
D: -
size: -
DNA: TGTGCCAGCAGTTACCAGGCAGCCTTCTCTGGAAACACCATATATTTT
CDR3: CASSYQAAFSGNTIYF

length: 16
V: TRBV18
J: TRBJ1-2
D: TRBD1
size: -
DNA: TGTGCCAGCTCACCACCGGACAGGGGGCACGCCTATGGCTACACCTTC
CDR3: CASSPPDRGHAYGYTF

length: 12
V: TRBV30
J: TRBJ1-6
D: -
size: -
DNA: TGTGCCTGGAGTTCGGACGGCGGAGCCCTCCACTTT
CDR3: CAWSSDGGALHF

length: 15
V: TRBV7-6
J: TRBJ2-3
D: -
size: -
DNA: TGTGCCAGCAGCTTTACGGGCATCTTCACAGATACGCAGTATTTT
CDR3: CASSFTGIFTDTQYF

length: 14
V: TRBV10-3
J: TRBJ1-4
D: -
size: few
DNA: TGTGCCATAAGCGACGTTGCAACTAATGAAAAACTGTTTTTT
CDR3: CAISDVATNEKLFF

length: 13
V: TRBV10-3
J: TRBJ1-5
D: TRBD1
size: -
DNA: TGTGCCAGCGCCAGGGGGCTGGGTCAGCCCCAGCATTTT
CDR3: CASARGLGQPQHF

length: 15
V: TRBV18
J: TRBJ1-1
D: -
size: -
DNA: TGTGCCAGCTCACCAATGTTGTCAGGGGTTGGTGAAGCTTTCTTT
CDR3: CASSPMLSGVGEAFF

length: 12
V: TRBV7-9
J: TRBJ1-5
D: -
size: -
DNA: TGTGCCAGCAGCTTACCTGGCGGGCCCCAGCATTTT
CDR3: CASSLPGGPQHF

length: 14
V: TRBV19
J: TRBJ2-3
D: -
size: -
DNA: TGTGCCAGTAGTATAGGGACAGACACAGATACGCAGTATTTT
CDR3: CASSIGTDTDTQYF

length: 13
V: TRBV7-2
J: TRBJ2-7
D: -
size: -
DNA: TGTGCCAGCCGAAGCGCGAGTGGGCGCGAGCAGTACTTC
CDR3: CASRSASGREQYF

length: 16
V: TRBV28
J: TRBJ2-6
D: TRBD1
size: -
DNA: TGTGCCAGCAGTTTCCAGGGGGTCTCTGGGGCCAACGTCCTGACTTTC
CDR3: CASSFQGVSGANVLTF